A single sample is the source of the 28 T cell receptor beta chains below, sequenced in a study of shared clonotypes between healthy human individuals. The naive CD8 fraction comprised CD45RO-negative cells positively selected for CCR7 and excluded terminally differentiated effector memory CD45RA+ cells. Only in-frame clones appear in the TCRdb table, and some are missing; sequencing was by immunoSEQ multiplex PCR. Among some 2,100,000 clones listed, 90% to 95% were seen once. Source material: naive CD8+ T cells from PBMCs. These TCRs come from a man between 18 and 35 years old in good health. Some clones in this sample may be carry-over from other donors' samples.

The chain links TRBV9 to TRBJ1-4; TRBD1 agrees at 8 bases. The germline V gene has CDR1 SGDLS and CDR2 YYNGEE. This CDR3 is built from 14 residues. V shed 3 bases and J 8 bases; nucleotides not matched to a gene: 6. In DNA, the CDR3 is TGTGCCAGCAGCGCCCGGGACAGGACAGAAAAACTGTTTTTT. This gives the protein CASSARDRTEKLFF.

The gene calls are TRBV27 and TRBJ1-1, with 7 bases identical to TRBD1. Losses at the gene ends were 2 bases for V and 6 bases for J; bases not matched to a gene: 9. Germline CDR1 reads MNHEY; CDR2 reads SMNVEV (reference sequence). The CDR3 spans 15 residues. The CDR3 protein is CASSLGWGDRAEAFF. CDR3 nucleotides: TGTGCCAGCAGTTTAGGGTGGGGGGACAGAGCTGAAGCTTTCTTT.

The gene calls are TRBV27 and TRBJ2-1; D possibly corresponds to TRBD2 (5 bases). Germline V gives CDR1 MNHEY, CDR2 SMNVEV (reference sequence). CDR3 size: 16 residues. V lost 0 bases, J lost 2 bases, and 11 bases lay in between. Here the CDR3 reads CASSLSPGRPYNEQFF. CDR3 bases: TGTGCCAGCAGTTTATCTCCGGGAAGGCCCTACAATGAGCAGTTCTTC.

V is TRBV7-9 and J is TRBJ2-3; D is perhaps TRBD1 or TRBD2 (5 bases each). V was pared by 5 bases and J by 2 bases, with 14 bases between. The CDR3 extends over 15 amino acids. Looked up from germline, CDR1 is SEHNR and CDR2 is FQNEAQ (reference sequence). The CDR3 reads CASSPTGDPTDTQYF. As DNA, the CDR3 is TGTGCCAGCAGCCCCACTGGGGACCCCACAGATACGCAGTATTTT.

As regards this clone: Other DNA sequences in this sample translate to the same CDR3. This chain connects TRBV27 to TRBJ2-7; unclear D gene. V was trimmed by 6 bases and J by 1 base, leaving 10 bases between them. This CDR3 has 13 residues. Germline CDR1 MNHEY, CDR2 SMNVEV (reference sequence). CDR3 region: CASSSGRSYEQYF. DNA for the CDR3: TGTGCCAGCAGCTCCGGAAGGTCCTACGAGCAGTACTTC.

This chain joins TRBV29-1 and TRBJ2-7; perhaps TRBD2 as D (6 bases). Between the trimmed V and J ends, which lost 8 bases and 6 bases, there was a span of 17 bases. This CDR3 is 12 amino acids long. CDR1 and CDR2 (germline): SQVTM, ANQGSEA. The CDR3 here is CSSVGVEGEQYF. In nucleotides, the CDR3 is TGCAGCTCCGTGGGGGTGGAGGGCGAGCAGTACTTC.

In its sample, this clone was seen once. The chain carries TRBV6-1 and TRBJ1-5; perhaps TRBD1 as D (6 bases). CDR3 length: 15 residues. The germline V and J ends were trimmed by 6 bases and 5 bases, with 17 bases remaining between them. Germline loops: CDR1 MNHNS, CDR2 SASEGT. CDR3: CASSDLTGLYQPQHF. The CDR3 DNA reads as TGTGCCAGCAGCGACCTCACAGGGTTGTATCAGCCCCAGCATTTT.

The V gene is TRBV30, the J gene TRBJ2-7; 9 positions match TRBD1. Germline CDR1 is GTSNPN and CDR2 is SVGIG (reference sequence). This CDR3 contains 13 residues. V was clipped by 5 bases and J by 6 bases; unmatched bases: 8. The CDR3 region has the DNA TGTGCCTGGGAGACCGGGACAGGGATCGAGCAGTACTTC. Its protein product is CAWETGTGIEQYF.

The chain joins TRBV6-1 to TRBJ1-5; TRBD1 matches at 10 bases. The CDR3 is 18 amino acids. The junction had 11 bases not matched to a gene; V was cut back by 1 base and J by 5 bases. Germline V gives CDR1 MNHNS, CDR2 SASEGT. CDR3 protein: CASSEEPGTGVSHQPQHF. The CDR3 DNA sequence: TGTGCCAGCAGTGAAGAACCCGGGACAGGGGTTTCGCATCAGCCCCAGCATTTT.

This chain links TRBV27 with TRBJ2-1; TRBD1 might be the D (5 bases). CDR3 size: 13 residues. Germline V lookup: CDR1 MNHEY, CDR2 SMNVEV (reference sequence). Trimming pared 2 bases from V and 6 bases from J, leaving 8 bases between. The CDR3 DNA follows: TGTGCCAGCAGTTTAGCAGGGCCCAATGAGCAGTTCTTC. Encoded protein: CASSLAGPNEQFF.

Written as DNA, the CDR3 is TGCAGCGCGGGACAGGGCTACAATGAGCAGTTCTTC. Translation gives CSAGQGYNEQFF. The chain combines TRBV29-1 with TRBJ2-1; TRBD1 matches at 9 bases. Germline V gene sequence: CDR1 SQVTM, CDR2 ANQGSEA. Losses at the gene ends were 7 bases for V and 3 bases for J; bases not matched to a gene: 1. This CDR3 spans 12 amino acids.

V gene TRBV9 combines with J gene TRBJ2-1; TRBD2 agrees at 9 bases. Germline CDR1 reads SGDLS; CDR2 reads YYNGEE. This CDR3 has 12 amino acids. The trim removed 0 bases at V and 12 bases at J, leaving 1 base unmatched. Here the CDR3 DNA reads TGTGCCAGCAGCGTAGGAGCGGGAGGGCAGTTCTTC. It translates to CASSVGAGGQFF. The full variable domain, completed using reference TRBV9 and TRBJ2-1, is DSGVTQTPKHLITATGQRVTLRCSPRSGDLSVYWYQQSLDQGLQFLIQYYNGEERAKGNILERFSAQQFPDLHSELNLSSLELGDSALYFCASSVGAGGQFFGPGTRLTVL.

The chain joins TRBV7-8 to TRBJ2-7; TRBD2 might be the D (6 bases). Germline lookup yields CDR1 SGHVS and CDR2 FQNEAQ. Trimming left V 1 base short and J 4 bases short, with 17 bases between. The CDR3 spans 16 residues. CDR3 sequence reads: CASSLGAGLAGYEQYF. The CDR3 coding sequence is TGTGCCAGCAGCTTAGGCGCGGGACTCGCAGGATACGAGCAGTACTTC. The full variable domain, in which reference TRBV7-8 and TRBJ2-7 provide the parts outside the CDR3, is GAGVSQSPRYKVAKRGQDVALRCDPISGHVSLFWYQQALGQGPEFLTYFQNEAQLDKSGLPSDRFFAERPEGSVSTLKIQRTQQEDSAVYLCASSLGAGLAGYEQYFGPGTRLTVT.

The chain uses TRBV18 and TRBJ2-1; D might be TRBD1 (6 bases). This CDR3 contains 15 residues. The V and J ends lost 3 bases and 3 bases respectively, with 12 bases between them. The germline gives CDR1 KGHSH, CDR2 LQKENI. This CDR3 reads CASSPQKGGYNEQFF. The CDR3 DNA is TGTGCCAGCTCACCGCAAAAAGGGGGCTACAATGAGCAGTTCTTC.

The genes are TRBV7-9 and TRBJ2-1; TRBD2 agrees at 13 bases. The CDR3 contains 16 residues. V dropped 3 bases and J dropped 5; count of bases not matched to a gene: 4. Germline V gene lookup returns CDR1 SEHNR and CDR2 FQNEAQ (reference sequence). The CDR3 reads CASSFPGLAGHNEQFF. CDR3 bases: TGTGCCAGCAGCTTTCCGGGACTAGCGGGACACAATGAGCAGTTCTTC.

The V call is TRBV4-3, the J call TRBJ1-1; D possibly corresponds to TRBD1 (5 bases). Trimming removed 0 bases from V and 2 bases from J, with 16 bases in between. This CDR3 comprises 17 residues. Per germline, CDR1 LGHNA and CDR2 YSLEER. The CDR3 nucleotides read TGCGCCAGCAGCCAAGATCCCAGCAGGGAGGCAAACACTGAAGCTTTCTTT. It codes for CASSQDPSREANTEAFF.

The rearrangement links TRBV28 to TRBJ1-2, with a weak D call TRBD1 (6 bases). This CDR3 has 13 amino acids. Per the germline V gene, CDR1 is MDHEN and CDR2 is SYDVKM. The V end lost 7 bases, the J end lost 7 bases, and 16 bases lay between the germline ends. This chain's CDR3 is CASIGGRAGGYTF. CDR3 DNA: TGTGCCAGCATTGGGGGCAGGGCGGGTGGCTACACCTTC.

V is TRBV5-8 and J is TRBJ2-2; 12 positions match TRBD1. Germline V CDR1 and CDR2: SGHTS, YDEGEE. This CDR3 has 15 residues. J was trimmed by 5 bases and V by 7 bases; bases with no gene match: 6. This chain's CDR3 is CASAGDRGRTGELFF. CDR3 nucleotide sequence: TGTGCCAGCGCCGGGGACAGGGGGCGTACCGGGGAGCTGTTTTTT.

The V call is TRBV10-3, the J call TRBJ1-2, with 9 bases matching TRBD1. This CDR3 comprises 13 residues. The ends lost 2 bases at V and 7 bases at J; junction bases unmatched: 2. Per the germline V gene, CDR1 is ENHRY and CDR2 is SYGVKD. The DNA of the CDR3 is TGTGCCATCAGTGAGGCGACAGGGGGTGGCTACACCTTC. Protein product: CAISEATGGGYTF.

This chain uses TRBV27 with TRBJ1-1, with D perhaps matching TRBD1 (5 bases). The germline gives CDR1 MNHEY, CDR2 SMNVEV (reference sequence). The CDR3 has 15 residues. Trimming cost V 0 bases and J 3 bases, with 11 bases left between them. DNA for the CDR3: TGTGCCAGCAGTTTATCGAGGACACTCTACACTGAAGCTTTCTTT. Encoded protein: CASSLSRTLYTEAFF.

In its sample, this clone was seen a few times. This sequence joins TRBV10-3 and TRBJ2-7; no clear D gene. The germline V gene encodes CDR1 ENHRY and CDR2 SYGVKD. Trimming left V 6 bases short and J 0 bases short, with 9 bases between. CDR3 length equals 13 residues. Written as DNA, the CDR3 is TGTGCCATCAGGGGCTTACTCTCCTACGAGCAGTACTTC. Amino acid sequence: CAIRGLLSYEQYF.

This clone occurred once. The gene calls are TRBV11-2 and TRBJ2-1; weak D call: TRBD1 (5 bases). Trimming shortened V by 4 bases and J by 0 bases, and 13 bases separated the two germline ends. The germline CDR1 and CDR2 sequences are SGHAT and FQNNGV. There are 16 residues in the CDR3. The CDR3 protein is CASSSPQGSSYNEQFF. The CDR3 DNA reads TGTGCCAGCAGCTCCCCTCAGGGTAGCTCCTACAATGAGCAGTTCTTC. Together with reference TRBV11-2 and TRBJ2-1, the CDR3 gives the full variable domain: EAGVAQSPRYKIIEKRQSVAFWCNPISGHATLYWYQQILGQGPKLLIQFQNNGVVDDSQLPKDRFSAERLKGVDSTLKIQPAKLEDSAVYLCASSSPQGSSYNEQFFGPGTRLTVL.

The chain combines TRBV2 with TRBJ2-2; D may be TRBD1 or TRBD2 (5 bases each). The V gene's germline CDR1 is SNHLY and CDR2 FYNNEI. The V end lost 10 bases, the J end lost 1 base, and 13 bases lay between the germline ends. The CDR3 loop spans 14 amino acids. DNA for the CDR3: TGTGCCAACTGGGACCGCCGGAACACCGGGGAGCTGTTTTTT. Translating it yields CANWDRRNTGELFF.

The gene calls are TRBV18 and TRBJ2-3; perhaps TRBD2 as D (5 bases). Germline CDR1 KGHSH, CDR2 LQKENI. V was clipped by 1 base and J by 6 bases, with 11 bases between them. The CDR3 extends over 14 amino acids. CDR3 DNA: TGTGCCAGCTCACCACAGGACTCCGCGGATACGCAGTATTTT. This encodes CASSPQDSADTQYF.

CDR3 in DNA: TGCAGCCTCGGGGGTCCATCCTCCTACAATGAGCAGTTCTTC. This encodes CSLGGPSSYNEQFF. This rearrangement joins TRBV29-1 to TRBJ2-1, with D maybe TRBD2 (6 bases). The length of the CDR3 is 14 residues. Deletions cut 8 bases from V and 0 bases from J, with 14 bases between. Germline CDR1 reads SQVTM; CDR2 reads ANQGSEA.

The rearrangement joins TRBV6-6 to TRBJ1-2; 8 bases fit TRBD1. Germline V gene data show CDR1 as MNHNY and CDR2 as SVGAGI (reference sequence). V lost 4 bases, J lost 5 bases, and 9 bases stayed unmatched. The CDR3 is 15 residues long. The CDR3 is CASSLDRALSYGYTF. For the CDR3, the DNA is TGTGCCAGCAGTTTGGACAGGGCCTTATCTTATGGCTACACCTTC.

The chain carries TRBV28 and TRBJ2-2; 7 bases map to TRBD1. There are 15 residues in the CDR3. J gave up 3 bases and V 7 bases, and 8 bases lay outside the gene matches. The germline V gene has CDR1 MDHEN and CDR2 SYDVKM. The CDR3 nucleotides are TGTGCCAGCACTCGGAGGACAGGTCACACCGGGGAGCTGTTTTTT. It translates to CASTRRTGHTGELFF.

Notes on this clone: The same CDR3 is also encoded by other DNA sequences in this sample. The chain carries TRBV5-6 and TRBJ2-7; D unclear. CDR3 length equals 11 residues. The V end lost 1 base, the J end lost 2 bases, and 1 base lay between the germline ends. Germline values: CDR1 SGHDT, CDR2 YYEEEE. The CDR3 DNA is TGTGCCAGCAGCTTGACCTACGAGCAGTACTTC. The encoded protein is CASSLTYEQYF.